One T cell receptor (beta chain) is described in this entry. No antigen is known for it. The data originate from a study of T cell responses to AZD1222 COVID-19 vaccine. Study-wide findings and caveats: Possibly, clonal diversity was underestimated; donors were largely white British and included more females. The span of vaccine-associated CD4 TCRs extended across spike, with dominance at 160-218 and 743-854. Two doses of AZD1222 preceded a rise in Spike-specific TCR breadth and depth.

This table comes from immunoSEQ multiplex PCR, and its TCRdb copy is limited to in-frame clones, with some not included. In the table there are under 40,000 clones, 85% to 90% of which are singletons. There are 16 residues in the CDR3. Germline V lookup: CDR1 SGHTA, CDR2 FQGTGA. Losses at the gene ends were 3 bases for V and 4 bases for J; bases not matched to a gene: 9. Sequences were derived from peripheral blood, sampled on day 0 of AZD1222 vaccination. The TCR sequence derives from an adult in good health. The chain is built from TRBV7-3 and TRBJ2-1; 7 bases are shared with TRBD2. As DNA, the CDR3 is TGTGCCAGCAGCTTCATCGGGACTACGATTTACAATGAGCAGTTCTTC. Its translation is CASSFIGTTIYNEQFF.